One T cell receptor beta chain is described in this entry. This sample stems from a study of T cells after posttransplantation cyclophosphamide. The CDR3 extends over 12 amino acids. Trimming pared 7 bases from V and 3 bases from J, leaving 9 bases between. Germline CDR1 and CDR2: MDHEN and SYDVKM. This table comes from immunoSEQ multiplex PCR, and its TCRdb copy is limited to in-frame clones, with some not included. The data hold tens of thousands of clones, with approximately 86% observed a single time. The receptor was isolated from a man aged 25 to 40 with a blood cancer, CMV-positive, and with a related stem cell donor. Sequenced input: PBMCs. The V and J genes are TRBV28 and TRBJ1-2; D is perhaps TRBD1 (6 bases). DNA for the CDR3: TGTGCCAGCACCCAGGGGCACTATGGCTACACCTTC. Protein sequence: CASTQGHYGYTF.